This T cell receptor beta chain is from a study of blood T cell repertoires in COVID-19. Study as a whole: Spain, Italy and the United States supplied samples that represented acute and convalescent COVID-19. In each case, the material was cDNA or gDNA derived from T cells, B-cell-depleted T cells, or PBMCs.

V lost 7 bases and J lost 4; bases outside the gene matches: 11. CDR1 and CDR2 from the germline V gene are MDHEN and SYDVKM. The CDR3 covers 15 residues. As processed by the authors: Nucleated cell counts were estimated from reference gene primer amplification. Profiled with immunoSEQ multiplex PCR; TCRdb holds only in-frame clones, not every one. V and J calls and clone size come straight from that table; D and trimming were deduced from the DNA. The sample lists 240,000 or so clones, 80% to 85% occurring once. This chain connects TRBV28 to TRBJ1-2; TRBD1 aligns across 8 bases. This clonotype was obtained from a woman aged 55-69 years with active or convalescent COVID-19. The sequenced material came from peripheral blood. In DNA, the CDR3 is TGTGCCAGCATTCGCCTGGGGACAGGTCGCTATGGCTACACCTTC. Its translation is CASIRLGTGRYGYTF.